Listed here are 20 T cell receptor beta chains from one sample, sequenced in a study of blood T cells in healthy people across ages. Combining a sample-barcoded 5' primer with a J-beta primer mix, a second PCR ran for about 7 to 12 cycles. TCRdb redid the calling of the 5' RACE reads with MiXCR, one entry per CDR3 protein. This sample yields 1.6 million or so distinct CDR3 sequences, of which 30% to 40% are seen a single time; roughly 12% belongs to the top ten. The sequencing sample was made of blood. All receptors derive from a woman in her thirties in good health.

Only a few counts were recorded for this clonotype. CDR3: CSARGVSQETQYF. The CDR3 region has the DNA TGCAGTGCTAGGGGGGTCAGCCAAGAGACCCAGTACTTC. The chain has TRBV20-1 and TRBJ2-5, with D tentatively TRBD1 or TRBD2 (5 bases each). V was shortened by 3 bases and J by 1 base, with 9 bases between the two germline ends. This CDR3 has 13 amino acids. In germline, CDR1 is DFQATT, CDR2 SNEGSKA (reference sequence).

On this clonotype: This could be a read error, since a much larger clone is one nucleotide away. The V call is TRBV4-2, the J call TRBJ2-5; perhaps TRBD1 as D (7 bases). The CDR3 has 15 amino acids. The germline CDR1 and CDR2 sequences are LGHNA and YNFKEQ. As DNA, the CDR3 is TGTACCAGCAGCCAAGGGTCAGGGGGGCGAGAGACCCAGTACTTC. Protein product: CTSSQGSGGRETQYF.

The rearrangement links TRBV11-2 to TRBJ2-3, with 7 bases fitting TRBD1. Germline CDR1 SGHAT, CDR2 FQNNGV. V trimming: 1 base; J trimming: 13 bases; junction bases outside the gene matches: 20. This CDR3 is built from 17 residues. CDR3 coding DNA: TGTGCCAGCAGCTTAGGTCCCAGGGGGTTACTCCGCAGCGAGGAGTATTTT. It is translated as CASSLGPRGLLRSEEYF.

A few counts support this clonotype. The chain couples TRBV7-2 to TRBJ2-5; D gene unclear. Germline values: CDR1 SGHTA, CDR2 FQGNSA. The CDR3 loop spans 13 amino acids. V was shortened by 2 bases and J by 5 bases, with 9 bases between the two germline ends. The CDR3 loop is CASSLRALETQYF. The CDR3 DNA sequence: TGTGCCAGCAGCTTAAGAGCCCTGGAGACCCAGTACTTC. The variable domain in full, completed from reference TRBV7-2 and TRBJ2-5, reads GAGVSQSPSNKVTEKGKDVELRCDPISGHTALYWYRQSLGQGLEFLIYFQGNSAPDKSGLPSDRFSAERTGGSVSTLTIQRTQQEDSAVYLCASSLRALETQYFGPGTRLLVL.

The V and J genes are TRBV5-6 and TRBJ2-7; D gene uncertain. The CDR3 totals 16 residues. In germline, CDR1 is SGHDT, CDR2 YYEEEE. The ends were cut back, 2 bases at V and 0 bases at J, with 15 bases in the middle. CDR3 region: CASSFRRPRSSYEQYF. DNA of the CDR3: TGTGCCAGCAGCTTCCGGCGGCCTAGGAGCTCCTACGAGCAGTACTTC.

V usage is TRBV7-8 and J usage is TRBJ1-2, with a possible D match to TRBD1 (6 bases). Germline CDR1 is SGHVS and CDR2 is FQNEAQ. CDR3 length: 15 residues. V lost 2 bases and J lost 6, with 16 bases in between. The CDR3: CASSLYVTGRDGYTF. The CDR3 DNA sequence: TGTGCCAGCAGCTTATACGTAACAGGGAGGGATGGCTACACCTTC. Drawing the rest from reference TRBV7-8 and TRBJ1-2, the complete variable domain is GAGVSQSPRYKVAKRGQDVALRCDPISGHVSLFWYQQALGQGPEFLTYFQNEAQLDKSGLPSDRFFAERPEGSVSTLKIQRTQQEDSAVYLCASSLYVTGRDGYTFGSGTRLTVV.

This clonotype has only a few counts. This chain links TRBV20-1 with TRBJ1-5; D is undetermined. This CDR3 comprises 13 residues. Germline V gene data show CDR1 as DFQATT and CDR2 as SNEGSKA (reference sequence). V was trimmed by 7 bases and J by 0 bases, leaving 10 bases between them. The DNA for the CDR3 is TGCAGTGTCCGCGCGGGTAGCAATCAGCCCCAGCATTTT. This gives the protein CSVRAGSNQPQHF.

This clonotype was detected only a few times. The V gene is TRBV20-1, the J gene TRBJ2-1; 10 bases align to TRBD1. This CDR3 region has 13 residues. The germline V gene encodes CDR1 DFQATT and CDR2 SNEGSKA (reference sequence). The V gene end was trimmed by 3 bases and the J gene end by 7 bases; junction bases not matched to a gene: 3. The CDR3 nucleotides read TGCAGTGCTAGGGGACAGGGGCGGAATGAGCAGTTCTTC. Translation gives CSARGQGRNEQFF.

This clonotype has a handful of counts. The CDR3 reads CSARDQDLAGTTSTDTQYF. CDR3 coding DNA: TGCAGTGCTAGAGATCAGGACCTAGCGGGAACTACTAGCACAGATACGCAGTATTTT. This sequence joins TRBV20-1 and TRBJ2-3, with 9 bases identical to TRBD2. The V and J ends lost 0 bases and 0 bases, in that order; junction bases with no gene match: 13. Germline V gene data show CDR1 as DFQATT and CDR2 as SNEGSKA (reference sequence). This CDR3 comprises 19 residues.

The J gene is TRBJ2-1, the V gene TRBV4-1; D is tentatively TRBD1 or TRBD2 (5 bases each). This CDR3 has 15 amino acids. CDR1 MGHRA and CDR2 YSYEKL come from the germline V gene. Trimming left V 4 bases short and J 9 bases short, with 19 bases between. CDR3 nucleotide sequence: TGCGCCAGCAGCCCGATGGGGGAGCCAACGGCTGAGCAGTTCTTC. Protein product: CASSPMGEPTAEQFF.

This clonotype occurred a few times. The chain is built from TRBV6-6 and TRBJ1-1, with a tentative D call TRBD1 (6 bases). From germline, CDR1 is MNHNY and CDR2 SVGAGI (reference sequence). Trimming removed 6 bases at V and 11 bases at J, with 19 bases between. The length of the CDR3 is 13 residues. The CDR3 DNA is TGTGCCAGCAGCCCAGGGGAAGGACTTGAGGCTTTCTTT. This translates into CASSPGEGLEAFF.

V and J are TRBV6-2 or TRBV6-3 and TRBJ2-3; no firm D call. Germline V gene data show CDR1 as MNHEY and CDR2 as SVGEGT. Trimming pared 11 bases from V and 2 bases from J, leaving 17 bases between. The length of the CDR3 is 14 residues. For the CDR3, the DNA is TGTGCCTCCACACGGAACTGGAACACAGATACGCAGTATTTT. Protein: CASTRNWNTDTQYF.

The chain uses TRBV15 and TRBJ1-5; TRBD1 might be the D (5 bases). V gave up 3 bases and J gave up 1 base, with 10 bases separating them. Germline CDR1 reads LNHNV; CDR2 reads YYDKDF (reference sequence). This CDR3 has 15 residues. The CDR3 sequence is CATSSRGGSNQPQHF. The CDR3 nucleotides are TGTGCCACCAGCAGTAGGGGAGGGAGCAATCAGCCCCAGCATTTT.

With regard to this clonotype: Sequence at one end of the junction differs from germline and may be a read error. This chain uses TRBV5-6 with TRBJ1-1; TRBD1 might be the D (5 bases). This CDR3 is built from 15 residues. The germline CDR1 and CDR2 sequences are SGHDT and YYEEEE. The DNA of the CDR3 is TGTGCCAGCAGCTTGGAGGGGAAGATAAACACTGAGGCTTTCTTT. Protein sequence: CASSLEGKINTEAFF.

The chain couples TRBV10-2 to TRBJ1-1; no firm D call. The germline CDR1 and CDR2 sequences are WSHSY and SAAADI. Trimming took 8 bases from V and 6 from J, leaving 10 bases between them. The CDR3 has 11 residues. CDR3 amino acids: CASLQGSEAFF. The CDR3 nucleotides read TGCGCCAGCTTACAAGGGTCTGAAGCTTTCTTT.

V is TRBV20-1 and J is TRBJ1-1, with TRBD1 matching over 11 bases. V gave up 0 bases and J gave up 0 bases; unmatched junction bases: 6. The CDR3 runs 17 residues. Germline V gene lookup returns CDR1 DFQATT and CDR2 SNEGSKA (reference sequence). Here the CDR3 reads CSARDPGQGALNTEAFF. CDR3 DNA: TGCAGTGCTAGAGACCCCGGACAGGGGGCCCTGAACACTGAAGCTTTCTTT.

This clonotype was found many times. J is TRBJ1-2 and V is TRBV6-1; maybe TRBD1 (6 bases). CDR1 MNHNS and CDR2 SASEGT come from the germline V gene. V lost 6 bases and J lost 3, with 8 bases in between. The CDR3 consists of 12 residues. CDR3 sequence: CASRKGDYGYTF. CDR3 nucleotide sequence: TGTGCCAGCAGGAAGGGGGACTATGGCTACACCTTC.

This clonotype has more than one count but fewer than ten. V and J are TRBV20-1 and TRBJ2-1; D is unresolved. Germline V gene lookup returns CDR1 DFQATT and CDR2 SNEGSKA (reference sequence). This CDR3 is built from 13 residues. V gave up 4 bases and J gave up 6 bases, with 13 bases separating them. The CDR3 loop reads CSANTAMGNEQFF. In DNA form, the CDR3 reads TGCAGTGCTAACACAGCGATGGGCAATGAGCAGTTCTTC.

The chain combines TRBV2 with TRBJ2-5, with no clear D. Looked up from germline, CDR1 is SNHLY and CDR2 is FYNNEI. This CDR3 has 14 amino acids. V lost 4 bases and J lost 1, with 10 bases in between. The CDR3 loop is CASSGSRSQETQYF. The CDR3 DNA is TGTGCCAGCAGTGGGTCCAGATCCCAAGAGACCCAGTACTTC.

The chain employs TRBV5-6 and TRBJ1-1, with 7 nucleotides matching TRBD1. Germline assignment: CDR1 SGHDT and CDR2 YYEEEE. The CDR3 has 14 amino acids. Trimming cost V 4 bases and J 5 bases; bases outside gene matches: 8. CDR3 residues: CASSVDRVATEAFF. The CDR3 DNA follows: TGTGCCAGCAGCGTCGACAGGGTGGCGACTGAAGCTTTCTTT.